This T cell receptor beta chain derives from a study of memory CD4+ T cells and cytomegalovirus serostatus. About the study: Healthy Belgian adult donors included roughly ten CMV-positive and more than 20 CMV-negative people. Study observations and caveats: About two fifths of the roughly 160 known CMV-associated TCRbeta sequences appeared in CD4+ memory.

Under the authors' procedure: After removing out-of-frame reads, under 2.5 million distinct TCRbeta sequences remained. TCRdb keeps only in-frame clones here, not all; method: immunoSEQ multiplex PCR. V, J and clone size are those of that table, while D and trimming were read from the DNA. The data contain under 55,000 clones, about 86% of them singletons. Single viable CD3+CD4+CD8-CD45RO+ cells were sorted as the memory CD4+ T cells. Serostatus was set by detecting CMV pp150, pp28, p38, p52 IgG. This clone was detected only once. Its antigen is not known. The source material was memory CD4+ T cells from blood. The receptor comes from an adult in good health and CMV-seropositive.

CDR3 nucleotides: TGTGCCAGCAGCTTAGCAGGGTTAAAGGACTATGGCTACACCTTC. Its protein product is CASSLAGLKDYGYTF. The chain couples TRBV7-8 to TRBJ1-2; D is unresolved. V was clipped by 0 bases and J by 3 bases, with 11 bases between them. The CDR3 extends over 15 amino acids. The germline gives CDR1 SGHVS, CDR2 FQNEAQ.